Listed below are T cell receptor beta chains from one sample, sequenced in a study of blood T cell repertoires in COVID-19. Sequencing used immunoSEQ multiplex PCR; TCRdb keeps in-frame clones, though not all of them. The sample yields some 87,000 clones, 78% seen once. Sequenced: peripheral blood. Receptor source: a human donor in a cohort sampled during active COVID-19. Both conserved end residues are part of each CDR3. A D gene is named only where the DNA matches it firmly. Size values are once, few and many counts, or a class for expanded clones, and some rows have none.

clone_size	v_call	j_call	d_call	cdr3_nt	cdr3_aa
NA	TRBV27	TRBJ2-7	TRBD2	TGTGCCACCCGGAGGGCGGGGGAAGCCTACGAGCAGTACTTC	CATRRAGEAYEQYF
NA	TRBV18	TRBJ2-7	NA	TGTGCCAGCTCAACCTACGACGGGGGTTACGAGCAGTACTTC	CASSTYDGGYEQYF
NA	TRBV5-4	TRBJ2-1	TRBD2	TGTGCCAGCAGCTTGAGGCCTGGGGGGGACCGGGAGCAGTTCTTC	CASSLRPGGDREQFF
medium-sized	TRBV27	TRBJ1-1	NA	TGTGCCAGCAGCGGGGTGGGCACTGAAGCTTTCTTT	CASSGVGTEAFF
NA	TRBV5-4	TRBJ2-3	TRBD2	TGTGCCAGCAGCTGGGGACTAGCGGGGGCTCATCTTTCCACAGATACGCAGTATTTT	CASSWGLAGAHLSTDTQYF
NA	TRBV19	TRBJ2-1	NA	TGTGCCAGTAGTATAGAGGGAGTGGGGTACAATGAGCAGTTCTTC	CASSIEGVGYNEQFF
NA	TRBV28	TRBJ1-2	TRBD1	TGTGCCAGCAGTTTCCCAGGGGGCAACACCTTC	CASSFPGGNTF
few	TRBV5-1	TRBJ1-4	TRBD1	TGCGCCAGCAGCTGGGGGGAGACAGGGAGTGGTGAAAAACTGTTTTTT	CASSWGETGSGEKLFF
NA	TRBV2	TRBJ2-7	NA	TGTGCCAGCAGTGAATTTGGGGGGGCCGAGCAGTACTTC	CASSEFGGAEQYF
NA	TRBV13	TRBJ1-1	TRBD1	TGTGCCAGCAGCTTAGGGCAGGGGGCGCGTATGGGTTTGGGAGCTTTCTTT	CASSLGQGARMGLGAFF
NA	TRBV4-1	TRBJ2-3	TRBD2	TGCGCCAGCAGTTGGACTAGCGGGGGACGCACAGATACGCAGTATTTT	CASSWTSGGRTDTQYF
NA	TRBV7-9	TRBJ2-1	TRBD2	TGTGCCAGCAGCTTAAGCGGGAGTTGGGAGCAGTTCTTC	CASSLSGSWEQFF
NA	TRBV4-3	TRBJ2-1	TRBD2	TGCGCCAGCAGCCCCCGCCCTAGCGGAGTTGGTAATGAGCAGTTCTTC	CASSPRPSGVGNEQFF
medium-sized	TRBV5-4	TRBJ1-3	TRBD1	TGTGCCAGCAGCTTGACAGGGGGCTTCGGAAACACCATATATTTT	CASSLTGGFGNTIYF
NA	TRBV28	TRBJ1-5	NA	TGTGCCAGCAGTTTATCCCCCCCGAGTCAGCCCCAGCATTTT	CASSLSPPSQPQHF
NA	TRBV5-5	TRBJ2-7	NA	TGTGCCAGCAGCACCAGGGGCGAGCAGTACTTC	CASSTRGEQYF
NA	TRBV6-2/TRBV6-3	TRBJ2-2	TRBD1	TGTGCCAGCAGTTGGACAGGGTTGGTCACCGGGGAGCTGTTTTTT	CASSWTGLVTGELFF
once	TRBV28	TRBJ1-2	TRBD1	TGTGCCAGCAGTGCTGGACAGGGGGTATATGGCTACACCTTC	CASSAGQGVYGYTF
NA	TRBV11-2	TRBJ2-7	NA	TGTGCCAGCAGCTTAGACAGCTCCTACGAGCAGTACTTC	CASSLDSSYEQYF
NA	TRBV24-1	TRBJ2-1	TRBD1	TGTGCCACCAGTGACCGGACAGGGGGCGGGAATGAGCAGTTCTTC	CATSDRTGGGNEQFF
NA	TRBV9	TRBJ1-4	TRBD1	TGTGCCAGCAGCAGACAGGGGGCGCGTGGTGAAAAACTGTTTTTT	CASSRQGARGEKLFF
NA	TRBV19	TRBJ1-1	NA	TGTGCCAGTAGTCTGGGGCTTGAAGCTTTCTTT	CASSLGLEAFF
once	TRBV29-1	TRBJ2-5	TRBD1	TGCAGCGGGACAGGGGGCGCGGAGACCCAGTACTTC	CSGTGGAETQYF
NA	TRBV5-1	TRBJ2-7	TRBD1	TGCGCCAGCAGCCCGGAAGGGACAGGGGGGGCGGAGCAGTACTTC	CASSPEGTGGAEQYF
NA	TRBV6-2/TRBV6-3	TRBJ2-4	TRBD1	TGTGCCAGCATCCCACAGGGGGCTGGCAAAAACATTCAGTACTTC	CASIPQGAGKNIQYF
few	TRBV28	TRBJ2-3	TRBD2	TGTGCCAGCAGCACTACTAGCGGGGGCACAGATACGCAGTATTTT	CASSTTSGGTDTQYF
NA	TRBV3-1/TRBV3-2	TRBJ2-5	NA	TGTGCCAGCAGCCCCCTCCAAGAGACCCAGTACTTC	CASSPLQETQYF
NA	TRBV7-2	TRBJ2-1	TRBD2	TGTGCCAGCAGCTTAGCGGGAGGGCCGGGCAATGAGCAGTTCTTC	CASSLAGGPGNEQFF
NA	TRBV19	TRBJ2-2	NA	TGTGCCACCCGAGGGCCCTTCGGGGAGCTGTTTTTT	CATRGPFGELFF
NA	TRBV2	TRBJ2-5	NA	TGTGCCAGCAGTGAAGCGCTTGGGGCGAAGGGGCAAGAGACCCAGTACTTC	CASSEALGAKGQETQYF
NA	TRBV19	TRBJ2-1	TRBD2	TGTGCCAGTAGTAGAGCGGGAGATAATGAGCAGTTCTTC	CASSRAGDNEQFF
NA	TRBV27	TRBJ1-4	TRBD1	TGTGCCAGCAGTTCAATCCCTGACAGGGTCGGTGAAAAACTGTTTTTT	CASSSIPDRVGEKLFF
NA	TRBV3-1/TRBV3-2	TRBJ1-1	NA	TGTGCCAGCAGCGAAAGGGATATCGTAGGCGGAGGGACTGAAGCTTTCTTT	CASSERDIVGGGTEAFF
once	TRBV12-5	TRBJ1-5	NA	TGTGCTAGTGGTTTGGTACAGGACCGGGCCCGGAGGCCCCAGCATTTT	CASGLVQDRARRPQHF
NA	TRBV6-5	TRBJ2-7	TRBD2	TGTGCCAGCAGACCAGCGGGGGGGCTTTACGAGCAGTACTTC	CASRPAGGLYEQYF
few	TRBV27	TRBJ1-5	NA	TGTGCCAGCAGTCCCAACTCTTATAGCAATCAGCCCCAGCATTTT	CASSPNSYSNQPQHF
NA	TRBV28	TRBJ2-3	NA	TGTGCCAGCAGTTTTCTCAACTCAGGGGGGGATACGCAGTATTTT	CASSFLNSGGDTQYF
NA	TRBV19	TRBJ2-2	NA	TGTGCCAGTAGTACCAGTGGAGAAGGGGAGCTGTTTTTT	CASSTSGEGELFF
few	TRBV9	TRBJ2-7	TRBD2	TGTGCCAGCAGCGTAGGACTAGCAAGCTACGAGCAGTACTTC	CASSVGLASYEQYF